The following is a TCR beta chain sequence with its context. This sample is drawn from a study of blood T cell repertoires in COVID-19. The data were produced by immunoSEQ multiplex PCR, yet TCRdb's version contains in-frame clones alone and is incomplete. The sample lists 110,000 to 150,000 clones; over 75% were seen once. The receptor comes from a human donor in a cohort sampled during active COVID-19. Sequencing was done on a sample of peripheral blood.

CDR3 in amino acids: CASSTRDAGGIQYF. CDR3 DNA: TGTGCCAGCAGCACACGAGATGCAGGGGGCATTCAGTACTTC. The chain recombines TRBV11-1 with TRBJ2-4, with 7 bases aligning to TRBD1. CDR1 is SGHAT, CDR2 FQDESV, per germline (reference sequence). There are 14 residues in the CDR3. J lost 9 bases, V lost 5 bases, and 10 bases had no gene match.